This T cell receptor beta chain was sequenced during a study of shared clonotypes between healthy human individuals. Data came from immunoSEQ multiplex PCR; TCRdb stores just in-frame clones and leaves some out. Here the sample spans about a million clones, about three quarters being singletons. Of note for this clone: Its target is not known.

J was trimmed by 1 base and V by 1 base; bases with no gene match: 13. This CDR3 contains 18 residues. The germline CDR1 and CDR2 sequences are LGHNT and FRNRAP. The CD4+ fraction was divided into a CD45RA+ naive subset and a CD45RA-negative memory subset. Notes on the study in general: Sampling included only blood; tissue repertoires likely differ.

Sequencing used memory CD4+ T cells sorted from blood. As to subset: CD45RA-negative fraction. V gene TRBV12-5 combines with J gene TRBJ2-7; 7 bases agree with TRBD1. The receptor was isolated from a young man in good health. CDR3 in amino acids: CASGLATLGGGRSYEQYF. In DNA, the CDR3 is TGTGCTAGTGGTTTGGCGACCCTAGGGGGCGGTCGATCCTACGAGCAGTACTTC.